This passage covers 2 T cell receptor beta chains from one sample sequenced in a study of neurological immune-mediated disorders. TCRdb independently ran MiXCR on the 5' RACE reads; one entry per CDR3 protein. The sample lists fewer than 90,000 distinct CDR3 sequences, about a tenth occurring once. Source material: PBMCs. Source of these receptors: a man aged 40-50 years in good health.

The chain combines TRBV9 with TRBJ1-2; 8 nucleotides line up with TRBD1. Trimming cost V 2 bases and J 3 bases; bases outside gene matches: 6. CDR1 is SGDLS and CDR2 is YYNGEE in the germline V gene. This CDR3 has 15 residues. The CDR3 coding sequence is TGTGCCAGCAGCGTGACAGGGGAAGGGTACTATGGCTACACCTTC. This gives the protein CASSVTGEGYYGYTF.

This clonotype was found many times. The chain links TRBV20-1 to TRBJ2-3; perhaps TRBD2 as D (5 bases). This CDR3 is 14 amino acids long. Germline V lookup: CDR1 DFQATT, CDR2 SNEGSKA (reference sequence). The V gene lost 5 bases and the J gene lost 2 bases, with 14 bases spanning the gap. DNA for the CDR3: TGCAGTGCTTGGACTCCGGCTGACACAGATACGCAGTATTTT. Protein sequence: CSAWTPADTDTQYF.